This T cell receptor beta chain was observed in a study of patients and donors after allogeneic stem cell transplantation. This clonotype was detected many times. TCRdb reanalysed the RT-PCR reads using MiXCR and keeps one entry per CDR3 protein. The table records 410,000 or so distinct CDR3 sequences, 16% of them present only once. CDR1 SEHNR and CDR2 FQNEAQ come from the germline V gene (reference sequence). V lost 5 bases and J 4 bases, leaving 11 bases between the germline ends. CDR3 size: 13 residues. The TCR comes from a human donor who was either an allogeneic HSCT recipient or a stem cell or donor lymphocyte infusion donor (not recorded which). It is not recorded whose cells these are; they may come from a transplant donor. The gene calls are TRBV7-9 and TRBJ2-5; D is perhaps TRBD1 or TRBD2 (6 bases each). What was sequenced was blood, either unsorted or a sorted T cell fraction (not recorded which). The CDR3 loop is CASSPQGLETQYF. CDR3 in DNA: TGTGCCAGCAGCCCACAGGGACTAGAGACCCAGTACTTC. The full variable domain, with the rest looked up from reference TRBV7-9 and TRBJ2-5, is DTGVSQNPRHKITKRGQNVTFRCDPISEHNRLYWYRQTLGQGPEFLTYFQNEAQLEKSRLLSDRFSAERPKGSFSTLEIQRTEQGDSAMYLCASSPQGLETQYFGPGTRLLVL.